The 32 T cell receptor beta chains given below trace back to one sample, sequenced in a study of cytomegalovirus exposure and HLA in healthy donors. The table came from immunoSEQ multiplex PCR; TCRdb's copy has only in-frame clones and leaves some out. The sample carries about 360,000 clones, roughly 85% recorded once. The sample comprised PBMCs. These TCRs come from a woman aged 18 to 35 in good health and CMV-seronegative.

The V gene is TRBV4-1, the J gene TRBJ2-4; TRBD2 aligns across 8 bases. Losses at the gene ends were 2 bases for V and 4 bases for J; bases not matched to a gene: 7. The germline V gene has CDR1 MGHRA and CDR2 YSYEKL. The CDR3 has 16 amino acids. The DNA for the CDR3 is TGCGCCAGCAGCCAAATAGCGGGACTACTTAAAAACATTCAGTACTTC. It is translated as CASSQIAGLLKNIQYF.

The V gene is TRBV28, the J gene TRBJ1-5, with 8 bases identical to TRBD1. The J segment lost 4 bases and the V segment lost 5 bases, leaving 7 bases of the junction unmatched. CDR1 and CDR2 (germline): MDHEN, SYDVKM. This CDR3 region has 15 residues. The CDR3 DNA reads as TGTGCCAGCAGTCCCGCCGGACAGGGAAATCAGCCCCAGCATTTT. Its protein is CASSPAGQGNQPQHF.

The chain joins TRBV19 to TRBJ1-3; D possibly corresponds to TRBD1 (5 bases). The length of the CDR3 is 16 residues. Germline values: CDR1 LNHDA, CDR2 SQIVND (reference sequence). Trimming stripped 5 bases from V and 5 bases from J, with 19 bases between. The CDR3 DNA is TGTGCCAGTAGTGATAGACAGATCGGAGCGAGAAACACCATATATTTT. Its translation is CASSDRQIGARNTIYF.

About this clone: This CDR3 is also generated by other DNA sequences in the sample. This chain links TRBV27 with TRBJ1-2, with 10 bases identical to TRBD1. V shed 8 bases, J shed 1 base, and the junction held 1 base outside the gene matches. CDR3 length: 13 amino acids. The germline gives CDR1 MNHEY, CDR2 SMNVEV (reference sequence). CDR3 bases: TGTGCCAGCCGGGACAGGGGTAACTATGGCTACACCTTC. It yields the protein CASRDRGNYGYTF.

This clone was recorded only once. This rearrangement joins TRBV27 to TRBJ2-7, with D hard to call. This CDR3 has 14 amino acids. Deletions cut 5 bases from V and 4 bases from J, with 15 bases between. Germline CDR1 and CDR2: MNHEY and SMNVEV (reference sequence). The CDR3 is CASSLLGTRYEQYF. CDR3 in DNA: TGTGCCAGCAGTCTCCTAGGAACAAGATACGAGCAGTACTTC.

CDR3 nucleotide sequence: TGTGCCAGCAGTTTAATTCTGACTAGCGTCGGAGATACGCAGTATTTT. Translated, it gives CASSLILTSVGDTQYF. This chain joins TRBV28 and TRBJ2-3, with TRBD2 matching over 8 bases. Germline-derived CDR1 and CDR2 are MDHEN and SYDVKM. V shed 2 bases, J shed 5 bases, and the junction held 9 bases outside the gene matches. CDR3 length equals 16 residues.

V is TRBV7-8 and J is TRBJ1-2; no clear D gene. CDR1 is SGHVS and CDR2 is FQNEAQ in the germline V gene. CDR3 length: 13 amino acids. V gave up 5 bases and J gave up 2 bases, with 9 bases separating them. DNA of the CDR3: TGTGCCAGCAGCCCCCGGGGAAACTATGGCTACACCTTC. This codes for CASSPRGNYGYTF.

This chain uses TRBV6-1 with TRBJ1-4; possible D gene TRBD1, 6 bases. Germline V gives CDR1 MNHNS, CDR2 SASEGT. The length of the CDR3 is 14 residues. The V end lost 6 bases, the J end lost 8 bases, and 16 bases lay between the germline ends. The CDR3 coding sequence is TGTGCCAGCAGGGACAGACGGATTGAGGAAAAACTGTTTTTT. This encodes CASRDRRIEEKLFF.

The chain links TRBV13 to TRBJ2-2, with TRBD2 identical over 7 bases. The CDR3 is made up of 14 amino acids. Looked up from germline, CDR1 is PRHDT and CDR2 is FYEKMQ (reference sequence). J lost 6 bases, V lost 2 bases, and 3 bases had no gene match. CDR3: CASSLRLAAGELFF. CDR3 nucleotide sequence: TGTGCCAGCAGCTTAAGACTAGCAGCCGGGGAGCTGTTTTTT. Together with reference TRBV13 and TRBJ2-2, the CDR3 gives the full variable domain: AAGVIQSPRHLIKEKRETATLKCYPIPRHDTVYWYQQGPGQDPQFLISFYEKMQSDKGSIPDRFSAQQFSDYHSELNMSSLELGDSALYFCASSLRLAAGELFFGEGSRLTVL.

This clone came up a few times. CDR3 nucleotide sequence: TGTGCCAGCAGCATAGGGGGAGGGGCTGTCACTGAAGCTTTCTTT. It specifies CASSIGGGAVTEAFF. The chain recombines TRBV9 with TRBJ1-1; possible D gene TRBD1, 6 bases. This CDR3 is built from 15 residues. CDR1 SGDLS and CDR2 YYNGEE come from the germline V gene. V lost 4 bases, J lost 4 bases, and 17 bases lay in between.

V is TRBV27 and J is TRBJ2-2; 12 bases map to TRBD2. Trimming took 2 bases from V and 5 from J; bases not matched to a gene: 6. The CDR3 length is 17 residues. Germline assignment: CDR1 MNHEY and CDR2 SMNVEV (reference sequence). CDR3 nucleotide sequence: TGTGCCAGCAGTTTACGCAGACTAGCGGGAGTTACCGGGGAGCTGTTTTTT. Its protein is CASSLRRLAGVTGELFF.

The chain combines TRBV29-1 with TRBJ2-5, with 12 bases identical to TRBD2. V shed 2 bases and J 4 bases; nucleotides not matched to a gene: 11. Germline CDR1 is SQVTM and CDR2 is ANQGSEA. The CDR3 consists of 17 residues. DNA for the CDR3: TGCAGCGTTGAATATAGCATGACTAGCGGGGGCGGAGAGACCCAGTACTTC. It specifies CSVEYSMTSGGGETQYF.

The chain is built from TRBV7-9 and TRBJ2-5, with D tentatively TRBD1 (6 bases). In germline, CDR1 is SEHNR, CDR2 FQNEAQ (reference sequence). Between the trimmed V and J ends, which lost 5 bases and 2 bases, there was a span of 9 bases. The CDR3 spans 13 residues. For the CDR3, the DNA is TGTGCCAGCAGCAAGGGACAACAAGAGACCCAGTACTTC. Its protein is CASSKGQQETQYF.

The CDR3 bases are TGTGCCAGCAGCCAAGATCCGGCAGAGGGAGATGAAAAACTGTTTTTT. It is translated as CASSQDPAEGDEKLFF. The V call is TRBV4-2, the J call TRBJ1-4; D remains ambiguous. Germline CDR1 and CDR2: LGHNA and YNFKEQ. Trimming pared 0 bases from V and 6 bases from J, leaving 14 bases between. CDR3 size: 16 residues.

Regarding this clone: Other DNA sequences from this sample encode an identical CDR3 as well. The chain couples TRBV27 to TRBJ2-7; 9 bases align to TRBD1. The V gene's germline CDR1 is MNHEY and CDR2 SMNVEV (reference sequence). This CDR3 contains 14 residues. With V trimmed by 5 bases and J by 4 bases, 6 bases remained unmatched. The CDR3 coding sequence is TGTGCCAGCAGTGTTACCGGGACAGGGTACGAGCAGTACTTC. It is translated as CASSVTGTGYEQYF.

CDR3 amino acids: CASTPDRWYGYGYTF. The CDR3, as DNA: TGTGCCAGTACGCCGGACAGGTGGTACGGCTATGGCTACACCTTC. The rearrangement links TRBV28 to TRBJ1-2; the match to TRBD1 covers 7 bases. CDR3 length: 15 amino acids. V shed 9 bases, J shed 4 bases, and the junction held 14 bases outside the gene matches. Germline V gene sequence: CDR1 MDHEN, CDR2 SYDVKM.

The chain joins TRBV28 to TRBJ1-2; D is undetermined. In germline, CDR1 is MDHEN, CDR2 SYDVKM. Between the trimmed V and J ends, which lost 5 bases and 7 bases, there was a span of 14 bases. This CDR3 comprises 13 residues. CDR3 sequence: CASSPYYSGGYTF. In nucleotides, the CDR3 is TGTGCCAGCAGTCCCTATTATTCGGGTGGCTACACCTTC.

CDR3 residues: CASSEDGVARINYGYTF. CDR3 bases: TGTGCCAGCAGTGAAGACGGCGTTGCCAGGATTAACTATGGCTACACCTTC. The V and J genes are TRBV2 and TRBJ1-2; D gene uncertain. V lost 1 base and J lost 1, with 16 bases in between. The germline V gene has CDR1 SNHLY and CDR2 FYNNEI. The CDR3 extends over 17 amino acids.

The V call is TRBV5-5, the J call TRBJ2-7, with TRBD2 as a possible D gene (7 bases). V lost 3 bases, J lost 7 bases, and 20 bases lay in between. The CDR3 consists of 15 residues. CDR1 SGHKS and CDR2 YYEKEE come from the germline V gene (reference sequence). DNA of the CDR3: TGTGCCAGCAGCTCCCTTCGGGGGGCCGCTCGGGAGCAGTACTTC. This translates into CASSSLRGAAREQYF.

This clone has only a few counts. V gene TRBV4-2 combines with J gene TRBJ1-1; 10 nucleotides match TRBD1. Germline V lookup: CDR1 LGHNA, CDR2 YNFKEQ. The V gene end was trimmed by 1 base and the J gene end by 7 bases; junction bases not matched to a gene: 0. This CDR3 contains 13 residues. CDR3 sequence: CASSQGDRGEAFF. CDR3 coding DNA: TGTGCCAGCAGCCAAGGGGACAGGGGTGAAGCTTTCTTT.

This chain connects TRBV6-5 to TRBJ1-6, with a weak D call TRBD1 (6 bases). Germline V gene sequence: CDR1 MNHEY, CDR2 SVGAGI. V was pared by 5 bases and J by 7 bases, with 15 bases between. The CDR3 runs 15 residues. The CDR3 reads CASSAQTQGNSPLHF. The CDR3 bases are TGTGCCAGCAGTGCCCAAACGCAGGGGAATTCACCCCTCCACTTT.

V gene TRBV28 combines with J gene TRBJ2-7; 8 bases align to TRBD1. The V gene's germline CDR1 is MDHEN and CDR2 SYDVKM. Losses at the gene ends were 8 bases for V and 7 bases for J; bases not matched to a gene: 13. The CDR3 has 14 amino acids. The CDR3 is CASAVGTGRREQYF. CDR3 sequence (DNA): TGTGCCAGCGCCGTGGGGACAGGTCGTAGGGAGCAGTACTTC. Using reference TRBV28 and TRBJ2-7 for the parts outside the CDR3, the full variable domain is DVKVTQSSRYLVKRTGEKVFLECVQDMDHENMFWYRQDPGLGLRLIYFSYDVKMKEKGDIPEGYSVSREKKERFSLILESASTNQTSMYLCASAVGTGRREQYFGPGTRLTVT.

The chain recombines TRBV6-5 with TRBJ1-1, with 9 bases that match TRBD1. V lost 7 bases to trimming and J lost 4 bases; unmatched junction nucleotides: 4. The CDR3 is 13 amino acids. The germline V gene encodes CDR1 MNHEY and CDR2 SVGAGI. The CDR3 DNA reads as TGTGCCAGCAAGACAGGGGGGACCACTGAAGCTTTCTTT. Protein: CASKTGGTTEAFF.

V gene TRBV28 combines with J gene TRBJ1-5, with D maybe TRBD1 (6 bases). The germline V gene has CDR1 MDHEN and CDR2 SYDVKM. The length of the CDR3 is 15 residues. The germline V and J ends were trimmed by 6 bases and 2 bases, with 14 bases remaining between them. The CDR3 DNA is TGTGCCAGCAGACGAACAGGGATCGGCAATCAGCCCCAGCATTTT. This codes for CASRRTGIGNQPQHF.

The chain recombines TRBV6-1 with TRBJ2-2; possibly TRBD2 for D (5 bases). CDR1 and CDR2 (germline): MNHNS, SASEGT. This CDR3 has 14 residues. Trimming took off 4 bases at V and 6 bases at J, with 12 bases between the two ends. CDR3 DNA sequence: TGTGCCAGCAGTGGGGTGGAGGTGGCCGGGGAGCTGTTTTTT. This sequence encodes CASSGVEVAGELFF.

The genes are TRBV7-9 and TRBJ1-4; 9 bases match TRBD1. The CDR3 totals 15 residues. With 4 bases clipped from V and 7 bases from J, the junction kept 7 bases outside the gene matches. In germline, CDR1 is SEHNR, CDR2 FQNEAQ (reference sequence). The CDR3 bases are TGTGCCAGCAGCTCCCTGGGGACAGGGTTTGAAAAACTGTTTTTT. The encoded protein is CASSSLGTGFEKLFF. The full variable domain, with the rest looked up from reference TRBV7-9 and TRBJ1-4, is DTGVSQNPRHKITKRGQNVTFRCDPISEHNRLYWYRQTLGQGPEFLTYFQNEAQLEKSRLLSDRFSAERPKGSFSTLEIQRTEQGDSAMYLCASSSLGTGFEKLFFGSGTQLSVL.

This chain uses TRBV4-1 with TRBJ1-5; a possible D gene is TRBD1 (5 bases). Trimming cost V 11 bases and J 2 bases, with 16 bases left between them. The germline V gene has CDR1 MGHRA and CDR2 YSYEKL. The CDR3 spans 14 residues. The CDR3: CAASTVQGNQPQHF. CDR3 DNA sequence: TGCGCCGCCAGCACGGTACAGGGCAATCAGCCCCAGCATTTT.

V is TRBV19 and J is TRBJ1-2, with a weak D call TRBD1 (5 bases). CDR1 is LNHDA, CDR2 SQIVND, per germline (reference sequence). V shed 3 bases and J shed 5 bases, with 19 bases lying between them. The CDR3 consists of 16 residues. The CDR3 DNA reads as TGTGCCAGTAGTATCTGGGGCCCCGCGCAACCTTATGGCTACACCTTC. It specifies CASSIWGPAQPYGYTF.

V and J are TRBV28 and TRBJ2-7, with 10 bases identical to TRBD1. CDR3 length: 14 residues. Germline V gene lookup returns CDR1 MDHEN and CDR2 SYDVKM. V was clipped by 6 bases and J by 1 base; unmatched bases: 3. CDR3 residues: CASRGTGDSYEQYF. CDR3 DNA: TGTGCCAGCAGGGGGACAGGGGATTCCTACGAGCAGTACTTC. Combining the CDR3 with reference TRBV28 and TRBJ2-7 gives the whole variable domain DVKVTQSSRYLVKRTGEKVFLECVQDMDHENMFWYRQDPGLGLRLIYFSYDVKMKEKGDIPEGYSVSREKKERFSLILESASTNQTSMYLCASRGTGDSYEQYFGPGTRLTVT.

The chain employs TRBV27 and TRBJ1-1; TRBD1 matches at 9 bases. V lost 2 bases to trimming and J lost 8 bases; unmatched junction nucleotides: 6. This CDR3 contains 14 residues. Germline V gene sequence: CDR1 MNHEY, CDR2 SMNVEV (reference sequence). CDR3 in DNA: TGTGCCAGCAGTTTAGGGGGACAGGGAAGGGAAGCTTTCTTT. Protein: CASSLGGQGREAFF.

CDR3 in amino acids: CASSEVKRQRSYNEQFF. Here the CDR3 DNA reads TGTGCCAGCAGTGAAGTGAAAAGACAGCGTTCCTACAATGAGCAGTTCTTC. This chain joins TRBV25-1 and TRBJ2-1; TRBD1 might be the D (5 bases). There are 17 residues in the CDR3. V was shortened by 2 bases and J by 1 base, with 15 bases between the two germline ends. Germline V gene data show CDR1 as MGHDK and CDR2 as SYGVNS.

This clone was picked up a small number of times. The CDR3 DNA reads as TGTGCCAGCAATTCACAGTCTATAGTCGGAAAACTGTTTTTT. Its protein product is CASNSQSIVGKLFF. The chain combines TRBV2 with TRBJ1-4; D is unclear. The germline V gene has CDR1 SNHLY and CDR2 FYNNEI. Trimming shortened V by 7 bases and J by 10 bases, and 19 bases separated the two germline ends. CDR3 length: 14 amino acids.